This T cell receptor (beta chain) was recovered during a study of CD8 T cells in Susac syndrome (dated by TCRdb to the late 2010s). With respect to the entire study: Repertoire sequencing was used to test whether CD8+ T cell activation and differentiation in Susac syndrome was antigen driven.

As regards this clonotype: Its antigen is not yet known. The sample holds no much larger clone one base away, and base qualities are not on file.

RNA was extracted with the RNeasy kit and roughly 0.45 to 1 ug was reverse transcribed using random hexamers. TCR beta CDR3 regions were amplified with the immunoSEQ multiplex PCR assay covering 54 Vbeta and 13 Jbeta segments. To correct PCR amplification bias, a synthetic template baseline was used for both primer optimization and computational correction. From the authors' description of their analysis: Only productive sequences were kept, with reads annotated to V, D and J genes according to IMGT and analyzed in immunoSEQ Analyzer. To calculate clonality, Shannon entropy was normalized by log2 of the number of productive unique sequences and then subtracted from one. Public and private clones were assessed among the 100 most prevalent clones of each patient and control. A clone was defined as Susac-specific if it was absent from the healthy and MS cohorts, from over a thousand published viral clones and from other ImmuneACCESS disease sequences. Through fastp at Q25 and MiXCR, TCRdb rebuilt clones from the public reads, retaining in-frame beta chains. Under each unique CDR3 protein, matching rows form one entry showing the most common genes and DNA. TCRdb, not the original authors, processed these V and J calls. The sample table contains hundreds of thousands of distinct CDR3 sequences; only one count was recorded for 95% of them. Of the sample, roughly 0.1% is held by the ten largest clones.

What the research found in general, with its limitations: The number of individuals in the TCR sequencing and HLA analysis was recognized as being relatively small.

Peripheral blood CD8+ and CD4+ T cells from healthy donors, Susac syndrome patients and multiple sclerosis patients were profiled by high-throughput TCR beta sequencing. The multiple sclerosis controls were treatment-naive patients who had stable or active relapsing-remitting disease and met the revised McDonald criteria. CD8+ TEMRA cells were enriched by FACS, while bulk CD8+ and CD4+ T cells were purified by magnetic negative isolation. Blood was drawn into EDTA tubes, processed within 24 hours, and PBMCs were isolated by density gradient centrifugation. PBMCs intended for TCR sequencing were frozen in liquid nitrogen and were later thawed in a 37 degrees C water bath. Purity of sorted or isolated CD4+, CD8+ and CD8+ TEMRA cells was at least 90%. The TCR comes from a human donor with multiple sclerosis. Material: CD4+ T cells from PBMCs.

This receptor has the CDR3 CASRGRISGNTIYF. Here is the DNA: TGTGCCAGCAGGGGACGTATCTCTGGAAACACCATATATTTT. The chain is made from TRBV2 and TRBJ1-3; matching of 5 bases hints at TRBD1 as the D gene. Measured from the cysteine to the phenylalanine, the CDR3 is 14 residues long. Of all the DNA, just the CDR3 is kept, 42 bases in frame from base 1. V is cut by 6 bases and J by 0 bases, and the space between the germline ends is 9 bases. CDR1 and CDR2 are read off the germline V gene as SNHLY and FYNNEI. This CDR3, with the reference TRBV2 and TRBJ1-3 proteins standing in past its ends, gives the full variable domain EPEVTQTPSHQVTQMGQEVILRCVPISNHLYFYWYRQILGQKVEFLVSFYNNEISEKSEIFDDQFSVERPDGSNFTLKIRSTKLEDSAMYFCASRGRISGNTIYFGEGSWLTVV.